One sample yielded the 26 T cell receptor beta chains listed below, sequenced in a study of blood T cell repertoires in COVID-19. The assay was immunoSEQ multiplex PCR, and TCRdb's table has in-frame clones only and misses some. The table includes 150,000 or so clones, approximately 80% detected once. The sample was peripheral blood. Every receptor here comes from a human donor in a cohort sampled during active COVID-19.

This clone was detected once. The CDR3 sequence: CASSHLSGRAQSEQFF. CDR3 bases: TGTGCCAGCAGCCACCTTAGCGGGAGGGCCCAGTCGGAGCAGTTCTTC. The V and J genes are TRBV3-1 (or the pseudogene TRBV3-2) and TRBJ2-1; TRBD2 agrees at 11 bases. The CDR3 loop spans 16 amino acids. Trimming at V came to 3 bases and at J to 10 bases, leaving 11 bases not matched to a gene. Germline CDR1 LGHDT, CDR2 YNNKEL (reference sequence).

This sequence joins TRBV5-6 and TRBJ1-1; the D gene is possibly TRBD1 (6 bases). The germline gives CDR1 SGHDT, CDR2 YYEEEE. V lost 1 base and J lost 5, with 15 bases in between. The CDR3 has 15 amino acids. The CDR3 DNA is TGTGCCAGCAGCTTGACGACAGGCTGGGGAACTGAAGCTTTCTTT. Its translation is CASSLTTGWGTEAFF.

The rearrangement links TRBV5-4 to TRBJ2-1; D unclear. Deletions cut 0 bases from V and 5 bases from J, with 6 bases between. The CDR3 runs to 13 residues. CDR1 SGHNT and CDR2 YYREEE come from the germline V gene (reference sequence). In nucleotides, the CDR3 is TGTGCCAGCAGCTTGGGCCTAAACAATGAGCAGTTCTTC. This translates into CASSLGLNNEQFF.

The chain is built from TRBV25-1 and TRBJ1-3; D unclear. CDR3 length: 14 amino acids. Germline V lookup: CDR1 MGHDK, CDR2 SYGVNS. The V and J ends lost 5 bases and 2 bases respectively, with 10 bases between them. CDR3: CASSPSGAGNTIYF. The CDR3 DNA sequence: TGTGCCAGCAGTCCCTCAGGCGCTGGAAACACCATATATTTT. Drawing the rest from reference TRBV25-1 and TRBJ1-3, the complete variable domain is EADIYQTPRYLVIGTGKKITLECSQTMGHDKMYWYQQDPGMELHLIHYSYGVNSTEKGDLSSESTVSRIRTEHFPLTLESARPSHTSQYLCASSPSGAGNTIYFGEGSWLTVV.

The J gene is TRBJ2-7, the V gene TRBV19; D possibly corresponds to TRBD2 (6 bases). The CDR3 has 17 residues. Germline V gene lookup returns CDR1 LNHDA and CDR2 SQIVND (reference sequence). V was clipped by 2 bases and J by 4 bases, with 21 bases between them. Here the CDR3 reads CASSIKVVRDPPYEQYF. The CDR3 DNA is TGTGCCAGTAGTATAAAGGTGGTGCGGGACCCACCTTACGAGCAGTACTTC.

The chain employs TRBV5-1 and TRBJ1-2; D is possibly TRBD1 (6 bases). This CDR3 region has 15 residues. Trimming took 2 bases from V and 2 from J, leaving 13 bases between them. Germline V gene data show CDR1 as SGHRS and CDR2 as YFSETQ. CDR3 bases: TGCGCCAGCAGCTTAGCAGGGGTTGAAAACTATGGCTACACCTTC. Translation gives CASSLAGVENYGYTF.

J is TRBJ1-1 and V is TRBV12-3 or TRBV12-4; D gene unclear. V shed 0 bases and J shed 11 bases, with 13 bases lying between them. The CDR3 sequence is 13 residues long. The CDR3 region has the DNA TGTGCCAGCAGTTTAGCAGCGAGGGCAGAGGCTTTCTTT. Its protein product is CASSLAARAEAFF.

The chain joins TRBV27 to TRBJ2-1; 11 nucleotides agree with TRBD2. V shed 8 bases and J 7 bases; nucleotides not matched to a gene: 7. The CDR3 loop spans 14 amino acids. The germline V gene encodes CDR1 MNHEY and CDR2 SMNVEV (reference sequence). The CDR3 bases are TGTGCCAGCGCTAATAGCGGGAGGGCAAATGAGCAGTTCTTC. This gives the protein CASANSGRANEQFF.

The chain uses TRBV19 and TRBJ2-3; tentatively, D is TRBD1 (6 bases). The CDR3 totals 15 residues. V lost 5 bases to trimming and J lost 4 bases, with 16 bases between them. Germline V gene sequence: CDR1 LNHDA, CDR2 SQIVND (reference sequence). The CDR3 bases are TGTGCCAGTAGTGACCCCAGGGGTTGGGCAGATACGCAGTATTTT. Its protein is CASSDPRGWADTQYF.

V usage is TRBV5-1 and J usage is TRBJ2-5, with D tentatively TRBD1 (5 bases). CDR1 and CDR2 from the germline V gene are SGHRS and YFSETQ. This CDR3 is 15 amino acids long. Trimming took 0 bases from V and 1 from J, leaving 10 bases between them. In DNA form, the CDR3 reads TGCGCCAGCAGCTTGGAAGGGGCGCTCCAAGAGACCCAGTACTTC. Translation gives CASSLEGALQETQYF.

The chain links TRBV28 to TRBJ1-3; no clear D. The ends were cut back, 3 bases at V and 0 bases at J, with 12 bases in the middle. From germline, CDR1 is MDHEN and CDR2 SYDVKM. The CDR3 length is 16 residues. CDR3 sequence (DNA): TGTGCCAGCAGTTTGGACTATCAACTCTCTGGAAACACCATATATTTT. Amino acid sequence: CASSLDYQLSGNTIYF.

The CDR3 sequence is CASSAAPSDEQFF. The CDR3 DNA reads TGTGCCAGCAGCGCAGCGCCGTCTGATGAGCAGTTCTTC. The chain uses TRBV9 and TRBJ2-1; D is unclear. The CDR3 has 13 residues. The V end was cut by 3 bases, the J end by 8 bases, with 12 bases between. Germline CDR1 and CDR2: SGDLS and YYNGEE.

The chain uses TRBV12-3 or TRBV12-4 and TRBJ2-7; D might be TRBD1 (6 bases). V was cut by 7 bases and J by 6 bases, with 10 bases left in between. CDR3 length: 11 amino acids. CDR3 sequence reads: CASTRGSEQYF. For the CDR3, the DNA is TGTGCCAGCACCAGGGGTTCCGAGCAGTACTTC.

V usage is TRBV28 and J usage is TRBJ2-1; 10 nucleotides agree with TRBD2. The CDR3 covers 14 residues. V lost 3 bases to trimming and J lost 7 bases; unmatched junction nucleotides: 3. Germline CDR1 MDHEN, CDR2 SYDVKM. In DNA, the CDR3 is TGTGCCAGCAGTTTTAGCGGGAGGTTGAATGAGCAGTTCTTC. Translation gives CASSFSGRLNEQFF.

The genes are TRBV3-1 (or the pseudogene TRBV3-2) and TRBJ1-5; tentatively, D is TRBD1 (6 bases). The germline gives CDR1 LGHDT, CDR2 YNNKEL (reference sequence). This CDR3 contains 14 residues. Trimming cost V 3 bases and J 3 bases, with 9 bases left between them. CDR3 sequence reads: CASSHPGHNQPQHF. The CDR3 coding sequence is TGTGCCAGCAGCCACCCGGGACACAATCAGCCCCAGCATTTT.

The rearrangement uses TRBV6-5 and TRBJ2-7; 10 bases line up with TRBD2. V trimming: 4 bases; J trimming: 2 bases; junction bases outside the gene matches: 5. Germline CDR1 is MNHEY and CDR2 is SVGAGI. This CDR3 spans 15 amino acids. The DNA of the CDR3 is TGTGCCAGCAGTTTAGCGGGAGGTGTAACCTACGAGCAGTACTTC. It translates to CASSLAGGVTYEQYF.

V gene TRBV12-3 or TRBV12-4 combines with J gene TRBJ2-7; TRBD2 might be the D (5 bases). V shed 5 bases and J shed 4 bases, with 12 bases lying between them. CDR3 length: 13 amino acids. CDR3 sequence (DNA): TGTGCCAGCAGTCAAAGCGGCCGGTACGAGCAGTACTTC. It yields the protein CASSQSGRYEQYF.

V usage is TRBV5-5 and J usage is TRBJ1-6; TRBD1 might be the D (5 bases). The CDR3 is 16 residues long. Trimming left V 7 bases short and J 4 bases short, with 18 bases between. Germline V gene data show CDR1 as SGHKS and CDR2 as YYEKEE (reference sequence). The CDR3, as DNA: TGTGCCAGCGGACCGCGGGGGAAGCAGTATAATTCACCCCTCCACTTT. This gives the protein CASGPRGKQYNSPLHF.

The chain joins TRBV7-2 to TRBJ2-4, with a weak D call TRBD1 (5 bases). Germline V gene sequence: CDR1 SGHTA, CDR2 FQGNSA. V was pared by 5 bases and J by 5 bases, with 10 bases between. This CDR3 spans 13 amino acids. CDR3 sequence (DNA): TGTGCCAGCAGCCTCTCACAGGAAAACATTCAGTACTTC. Translation: CASSLSQENIQYF.

This chain joins TRBV11-1 and TRBJ1-1; tentative D call: TRBD1 (6 bases). CDR1 and CDR2 (germline): SGHAT, FQDESV (reference sequence). The CDR3 runs 15 residues. The V end lost 5 bases, the J end lost 5 bases, and 18 bases lay between the germline ends. CDR3 sequence (DNA): TGTGCCAGCAGCCTCTATCTATCAGGGACAACTGAAGCTTTCTTT. Translation: CASSLYLSGTTEAFF.

This clone was seen a handful of times. The CDR3 spells CASSYGTSNTGELFF. CDR3 DNA sequence: TGTGCCAGCAGTTACGGGACTTCGAACACCGGGGAGCTGTTTTTT. The gene calls are TRBV27 and TRBJ2-2, with a weak D call TRBD2 (6 bases). Trimming took 4 bases from V and 0 from J, leaving 9 bases between them. This CDR3 spans 15 amino acids. Germline V gene lookup returns CDR1 MNHEY and CDR2 SMNVEV (reference sequence).

The chain is built from TRBV5-1 and TRBJ1-5; tentative D call: TRBD1 (6 bases). The germline gives CDR1 SGHRS, CDR2 YFSETQ. The CDR3 runs 14 residues. V lost 2 bases to trimming and J lost 7 bases, with 13 bases between them. The CDR3 region has the DNA TGCGCCAGCAGCTTCGCACAGGGAGGGCAGCCCCAGCATTTT. Amino acids: CASSFAQGGQPQHF. Filled out from reference TRBV5-1 and TRBJ1-5, the complete variable domain reads KAGVTQTPRYLIKTRGQQVTLSCSPISGHRSVSWYQQTPGQGLQFLFEYFSETQRNKGNFPGRFSGRQFSNSRSEMNVSTLELGDSALYLCASSFAQGGQPQHFGDGTRLSIL.

This sequence joins TRBV12-3 or TRBV12-4 and TRBJ2-7; 8 bases fit TRBD1. The CDR3 consists of 13 residues. V gave up 5 bases and J gave up 2 bases; unmatched junction bases: 2. CDR3 coding DNA: TGTGCCAGCAGTAAGGGACAGGCCTACGAGCAGTACTTC. Translating it yields CASSKGQAYEQYF.

This clone was seen only once. J is TRBJ1-2 and V is TRBV6-2 or TRBV6-3; D is undetermined. The CDR3 is 16 amino acids. V lost 0 bases and J lost 7, with 18 bases in between. Germline V lookup: CDR1 MNHEY, CDR2 SVGEGT. The CDR3 spells CASSYSTGTPPGGYTF. The CDR3, as DNA: TGTGCCAGCAGTTACTCGACCGGCACCCCGCCGGGTGGCTACACCTTC.

The chain combines TRBV6-5 with TRBJ1-2; a weak D match, TRBD1 (6 bases). Trimming took 6 bases from V and 3 from J, leaving 14 bases between them. The CDR3 spans 14 residues. Germline V gene data show CDR1 as MNHEY and CDR2 as SVGAGI. CDR3 coding DNA: TGTGCCAGCAGAGCCCGGGACACTTACTATGGCTACACCTTC. This encodes CASRARDTYYGYTF.

The chain is built from TRBV25-1 and TRBJ2-5; D is perhaps TRBD2 (5 bases). Germline V gives CDR1 MGHDK, CDR2 SYGVNS. The CDR3 spans 15 residues. V lost 0 bases and J lost 5, with 13 bases in between. CDR3: CASSEYGRRGETQYF. The CDR3, as DNA: TGTGCCAGCAGTGAATATGGTAGACGAGGGGAGACCCAGTACTTC.